Included here is one TCR beta chain sequence, with context. This clonotype has ten or more counts. Its antigen has not been determined. Qualities for individual bases were not recorded, and no much larger clone is one base off. The cysteine opens and the phenylalanine closes a CDR3 of 13 amino acids. Only the CDR3 part of the read is kept: 39 bases, read in frame from the first base. CDR1 and CDR2, looked up from the germline V gene (reference sequence), are MNHEY and SMNVEV. V drops 5 bases and J drops 5 bases, leaving 12 bases in between. This record comes from a study of low-dose radiotherapy and immunotherapy resistance in tumors (dated by TCRdb to between 2020 and 2023). With regard to the full study: In Cohort 1, 0.5 Gy per fraction was delivered every 2 weeks, and a total PTV dose of 6.5 Gy was prescribed. Superscript III and a set of TRAV- and TRBV-specific primers were used to synthesize first-strand cDNA, so that both TCRalpha and TCRbeta chains were covered. Cyclophosphamide 200 mg/m2 was given intravenously every two weeks, one day before each radiation and immunotherapy administration. Randomization of trial participants into treatment groups was not performed. Patients were given nivolumab as a 240 mg flat dose every two weeks and ipilimumab at 1 mg/kg every six weeks, with both drugs delivered intravenously. Starting on cycle 1 day 1, patients took 300 mg of aspirin by mouth once daily for four cycles. An Illumina MiniSeq instrument was used to deep-sequence the TCRalpha and TCRbeta libraries. Patients in Cohort 2 were given 1 Gy per fraction every two weeks, for a total of 13 Gy across 26 weeks. Eight patients were included in the translational analysis, namely three from the first dose cohort plus the first five from the second dose cohort.

What the time point label conveys for this sample: before trial treatment. Donors were enrolled in RACIN, a single-arm phase I dose-escalation trial combining nivolumab, ipilimumab, aspirin, low-dose cyclophosphamide and low-dose radiotherapy. Eligible patients had advanced, TIL-negative solid tumors. The sequencing machine was an Illumina MiniSeq. TCRs were amplified with Phusion for approximately 19 PCR cycles using a constant-region primer together with the adapter attached to the V primers. Amplification of the isolated mRNA was done with the MessageAmp II aRNA Amplification Kit, which involved a roughly 17-hour in vitro transcription at 37 degrees C. mRNA for TCR sequencing was isolated with the Dynabeads mRNA DIRECT Purification Kit. A second roughly 25-cycle Phusion PCR added indexed Illumina adapters, and products were purified with AMPure XP beads. The paper's data handling went like this. Using custom Perl scripts, TCR sequences that encoded the same protein were pooled, out-of-frame sequences were dropped, and the abundance of each clonotype was calculated. Any TCR sequence supported by only a single read was excluded from analysis. The metrics used to describe the repertoires included Shannon entropy, Gini index, clonality, richness, and the frequency of TCRs shared between repertoires. TCRdb handled the public reads itself, with Q25 trimming in fastp and clone calling in MiXCR, and kept productive beta chains. When rows share a CDR3 protein, they turn into one entry using the most common DNA and genes. The V and J calls, along with clone size, are taken from TCRdb and not from the paper's own processing. The sample table contains tens of thousands of distinct CDR3 sequences; only one count was recorded for about an eighth of them. Approximately 6% of the sample goes to the ten largest clones.

The sequence links TRBV27 to TRBJ2-5, with no D gene named confidently. The specimen was PBMCs, collected before treatment. This clonotype was sampled from a female donor with ovarian cancer. The DNA sequence follows: TGTGCCAGCAGTCCCCGCCTTGAGGAGACCCAGTACTTC. Its amino acids are CASSPRLEETQYF.